This T cell receptor (beta chain) was retrieved from a study of CD8+CD57+ T cells in acquired aplastic anemia. On the study more broadly: Isolated CD4+ and CD8+ cells, once sorted, yielded DNA averaging about 3 ug.

Genomic DNA, the template, was used for profiling of the TCR beta VDJ and CDR3. MiXCR, applied by TCRdb to the reads, yields one record per CDR3 protein. The table includes 170,000 or so distinct CDR3 sequences, about 50% detected once. Sequenced patients had shown CD8+CD57+ cell expansion by flow cytometry. Severe acquired aplastic anemia was the diagnosis recorded for all patients. This clonotype was observed at least ten times. Sequenced: sorted CD4+, CD8+, or CD8+CD57+ T cells (not recorded which) from PBMCs. The TCR comes from a human donor with aplastic anemia.

The CDR3 DNA reads as TGTGCCAGCAGCGTAGGTGGGGGAGATGGGCATGAGCAGTTCTTC. Encoded protein: CASSVGGGDGHEQFF. The chain uses TRBV9 and TRBJ2-1; possibly TRBD1 or TRBD2 for D (5 bases each). V was cut by 0 bases and J by 8 bases, with 15 bases left in between. The V gene's germline CDR1 is SGDLS and CDR2 YYNGEE. The CDR3 is 15 residues long.